Each of the 14 T cell receptor beta chains below was sequenced from the same sample in a study of shared clonotypes between healthy human individuals. TCRdb's table, derived via immunoSEQ multiplex PCR, lists solely in-frame clones and lacks some. The sample includes a few hundred thousand clones, around 87% of them seen just once. The sample was memory CD8+ T cells sorted from blood. Subset described: CD45RO+ cells pooled with CCR7-negative TemRA cells. These receptors originate from a man younger than 30 in good health.

V usage is TRBV7-9 and J usage is TRBJ1-2; 7 bases are shared with TRBD1. Per the germline V gene, CDR1 is SEHNR and CDR2 is FQNEAQ (reference sequence). The CDR3 contains 12 residues. J lost 3 bases, V lost 5 bases, and 0 bases had no gene match. The CDR3 reads CASSQGDYGYTF. The CDR3 DNA sequence: TGTGCCAGCAGCCAGGGGGACTATGGCTACACCTTC.

This chain joins TRBV28 and TRBJ1-1; D is unclear. V was shortened by 5 bases and J by 2 bases, with 18 bases between the two germline ends. This CDR3 region has 16 residues. Looked up from germline, CDR1 is MDHEN and CDR2 is SYDVKM. CDR3 region: CASSTIMESRNTEAFF. The CDR3 DNA reads TGTGCCAGCAGTACCATCATGGAGTCGAGAAACACTGAAGCTTTCTTT.

V usage is TRBV4-1 and J usage is TRBJ2-7, with D uncertain. Trimming stripped 1 base from V and 2 bases from J, with 12 bases between. Looked up from germline, CDR1 is MGHRA and CDR2 is YSYEKL. The length of the CDR3 is 15 residues. The chain's CDR3 is CASSQGIGLPYEQYF. The CDR3 DNA is TGCGCCAGCAGCCAAGGCATTGGTCTTCCCTACGAGCAGTACTTC.

The chain carries TRBV5-1 and TRBJ2-6, with D perhaps matching TRBD1 or TRBD2 (5 bases each). Germline-derived CDR1 and CDR2 are SGHRS and YFSETQ. The CDR3 consists of 17 residues. With 2 bases removed from V and 2 bases from J, the gap between germline ends came to 14 bases. CDR3 nucleotides: TGCGCCAGCAGCTTTTCTCCCGGGGCGGCTGGGGCCAACGTCCTGACTTTC. Residues: CASSFSPGAAGANVLTF. The whole variable domain, filled in from reference TRBV5-1 and TRBJ2-6, reads KAGVTQTPRYLIKTRGQQVTLSCSPISGHRSVSWYQQTPGQGLQFLFEYFSETQRNKGNFPGRFSGRQFSNSRSEMNVSTLELGDSALYLCASSFSPGAAGANVLTFGAGSRLTVL.

This clone has only one observation. The DNA for the CDR3 is TGCGCCAGCAGTGAAGGTAGCGGGGGTAACACCGGGGAGCTGTTTTTT. Its protein is CASSEGSGGNTGELFF. The rearrangement links TRBV10-1 to TRBJ2-2, with 9 bases matching TRBD2. Losses at the gene ends were 3 bases for V and 2 bases for J; bases not matched to a gene: 4. This CDR3 region has 16 residues. Germline-derived CDR1 and CDR2 are WNHNN and SYGVQD (reference sequence).

Points on this clone: This specimen includes other DNA sequences encoding the same CDR3. This rearrangement joins TRBV5-1 to TRBJ2-7; no definite D call. Germline V gives CDR1 SGHRS, CDR2 YFSETQ. CDR3 length: 11 amino acids. With 3 bases removed from V and 4 bases from J, the gap between germline ends came to 5 bases. This CDR3 is CASSSTYEQYF. In DNA, the CDR3 is TGCGCCAGCAGCTCGACGTACGAGCAGTACTTC.

The rearrangement joins TRBV27 to TRBJ1-5; tentative D call: TRBD1 (5 bases). The CDR3 has 15 residues. Germline assignment: CDR1 MNHEY and CDR2 SMNVEV (reference sequence). Trimming left V 5 bases short and J 6 bases short, with 17 bases between. In nucleotides, the CDR3 is TGTGCCAGCAGTCGGTGGGGCGGGGAGATTCAGCCCCAGCATTTT. Encoded protein: CASSRWGGEIQPQHF.

This chain links TRBV28 with TRBJ2-1; D gene uncertain. The CDR3 has 11 amino acids. Looked up from germline, CDR1 is MDHEN and CDR2 is SYDVKM. Trimming took off 6 bases at V and 4 bases at J, with 4 bases between the two ends. The CDR3, as DNA: TGTGCCAGCAGCCAGTACAATGAGCAGTTCTTC. The encoded protein is CASSQYNEQFF.

This chain connects TRBV7-8 to TRBJ2-3; D may be TRBD2 (5 bases). This CDR3 is 16 amino acids long. The germline CDR1 and CDR2 sequences are SGHVS and FQNEAQ. V lost 5 bases and J lost 0, with 15 bases in between. The CDR3 coding sequence is TGTGCCAGCAGCCCCCTCGAGGGAACTAGCACAGATACGCAGTATTTT. Translated, it gives CASSPLEGTSTDTQYF.

The chain employs TRBV30 and TRBJ2-1, with 16 positions matching TRBD2. This CDR3 contains 17 residues. V dropped 0 bases and J dropped 2; count of bases not matched to a gene: 1. The germline CDR1 and CDR2 sequences are GTSNPN and SVGIG (reference sequence). The CDR3 sequence is CAWSVGTSGRAYNEQFF. The DNA for the CDR3 is TGTGCCTGGAGTGTCGGGACTAGCGGGAGGGCCTACAATGAGCAGTTCTTC.

This clone was picked up one time. The genes are TRBV27 and TRBJ2-2; no definite D call. The germline CDR1 and CDR2 sequences are MNHEY and SMNVEV (reference sequence). V was clipped by 3 bases and J by 6 bases, with 11 bases between them. CDR3 length: 14 amino acids. The CDR3: CASSFGPRPGELFF. The CDR3 bases are TGTGCCAGCAGTTTCGGTCCTAGGCCCGGGGAGCTGTTTTTT.

Concerning this clone: Other nucleotide sequences in the sample specify the same CDR3. This chain's CDR3 is CASSYGGNTGELFF. In nucleotides, the CDR3 is TGTGCCAGCAGCTACGGGGGGAACACCGGGGAGCTGTTTTTT. The chain is built from TRBV6-5 and TRBJ2-2, with D perhaps TRBD2 (6 bases). The CDR3 runs to 14 residues. Per germline, CDR1 MNHEY and CDR2 SVGAGI. V dropped 6 bases and J dropped 1 base, with 9 bases sitting between them.

The V gene is TRBV5-1, the J gene TRBJ1-3; no firm D call. The ends were cut back, 0 bases at V and 5 bases at J, with 9 bases in the middle. The CDR3 runs to 14 residues. From germline, CDR1 is SGHRS and CDR2 YFSETQ. CDR3 coding DNA: TGCGCCAGCAGCTTGGTTTCCGGACGAAACACCATATATTTT. Encoded protein: CASSLVSGRNTIYF. The variable domain in full, completed from reference TRBV5-1 and TRBJ1-3, reads KAGVTQTPRYLIKTRGQQVTLSCSPISGHRSVSWYQQTPGQGLQFLFEYFSETQRNKGNFPGRFSGRQFSNSRSEMNVSTLELGDSALYLCASSLVSGRNTIYFGEGSWLTVV.

The CDR3 protein is CASWVNTGELFF. The CDR3 nucleotides read TGTGCCAGTTGGGTAAACACCGGGGAGCTGTTTTTT. The V and J genes are TRBV2 and TRBJ2-2, with D uncertain. Trimming left V 9 bases short and J 2 bases short, with 7 bases between. Per germline, CDR1 SNHLY and CDR2 FYNNEI. The CDR3 is 12 amino acids.